The 7 T cell receptor beta chains below come from one sample, sequenced in a study of Graves' ophthalmopathy and Graves' hyperthyroidism. Amplification targeted the TCR beta CDR3 regions, with RNA transcripts as the source material. HTBI primers served in a first-round RT-PCR, which a second-round multiplex PCR followed. TCRdb recomputed calls from the multiplex PCR reads with MiXCR, one row per CDR3 protein. The repertoire has 350,000 or so distinct CDR3 sequences, under 20% of them found once; the top ten carry roughly an eighth. The sequenced material came from peripheral blood. The receptor source for this set is an adult man with Graves' ophthalmopathy.

There are many counts of this clonotype. The chain carries TRBV4-1 and TRBJ1-2; TRBD1 agrees at 7 bases. This CDR3 is 16 amino acids long. Unmatched junction bases numbered 12, after V lost 5 bases and J lost 3 bases. Looked up from germline, CDR1 is MGHRA and CDR2 is YSYEKL. The DNA for the CDR3 is TGCGCCAGCAGCGGGAGGGGGCGATGGGTGGACTATGGCTACACCTTC. Translated, it gives CASSGRGRWVDYGYTF.

There are many counts of this clonotype. The chain carries TRBV30 and TRBJ1-1; TRBD1 might be the D (5 bases). CDR3 length equals 17 residues. V lost 2 bases to trimming and J lost 6 bases, with 25 bases between them. CDR1 GTSNPN and CDR2 SVGIG come from the germline V gene (reference sequence). The CDR3 region is CAWSNPPPTGVRSEAFF. DNA of the CDR3: TGTGCCTGGAGTAATCCTCCCCCGACGGGGGTTAGGTCTGAAGCTTTCTTT.

The rearrangement uses TRBV6-5 and TRBJ2-7; a weak D match, TRBD2 (5 bases). Trimming removed 4 bases at V and 2 bases at J, with 12 bases between. Germline V CDR1 and CDR2: MNHEY, SVGAGI. The CDR3 totals 14 residues. The CDR3 loop is CASSSETGTYEQYF. The CDR3, as DNA: TGTGCCAGCAGTTCCGAGACGGGAACCTACGAGCAGTACTTC.

This clonotype was detected ten times or more. The chain recombines TRBV12-3 or TRBV12-4 with TRBJ2-7; 13 nucleotides agree with TRBD2. CDR3 length: 18 residues. V trimming: 5 bases; J trimming: 9 bases; junction bases outside the gene matches: 19. The CDR3 DNA follows: TGTGCCAGCAGTATTCGGACAGCCCTTGGACTAGCGGGAGTAGGGCAGTACTTC. It yields the protein CASSIRTALGLAGVGQYF.

This clonotype has at least ten counts. J is TRBJ1-1 and V is TRBV24-1, with a weak D call TRBD1 (6 bases). The CDR3 sequence is 14 residues long. Trimming pared 5 bases from V and 8 bases from J, leaving 17 bases between. Looked up from germline, CDR1 is KGHDR and CDR2 is SFDVKD. The CDR3 nucleotides are TGTGCCACCAGTGGAAGCCGGGACAAGAAAGAAGCTTTCTTT. Translation gives CATSGSRDKKEAFF.

This clonotype has ten or more counts. V usage is TRBV2 and J usage is TRBJ2-4; TRBD2 is a possible D gene (5 bases). The V end was cut by 4 bases, the J end by 4 bases, with 8 bases between. The CDR3 contains 13 residues. Germline V gene sequence: CDR1 SNHLY, CDR2 FYNNEI. CDR3 sequence: CASSVGGKNIQYF. DNA of the CDR3: TGTGCCAGCAGTGTAGGCGGGAAAAACATTCAGTACTTC.

There are many counts of this clonotype. This sequence joins TRBV12-3 or TRBV12-4 and TRBJ2-7, with 7 bases that match TRBD2. This CDR3 is built from 14 residues. J lost 0 bases, V lost 4 bases, and 3 bases had no gene match. This CDR3 reads CASSYTSASYEQYF. Written as DNA, the CDR3 is TGTGCCAGCAGTTATACTAGCGCCTCCTACGAGCAGTACTTC.